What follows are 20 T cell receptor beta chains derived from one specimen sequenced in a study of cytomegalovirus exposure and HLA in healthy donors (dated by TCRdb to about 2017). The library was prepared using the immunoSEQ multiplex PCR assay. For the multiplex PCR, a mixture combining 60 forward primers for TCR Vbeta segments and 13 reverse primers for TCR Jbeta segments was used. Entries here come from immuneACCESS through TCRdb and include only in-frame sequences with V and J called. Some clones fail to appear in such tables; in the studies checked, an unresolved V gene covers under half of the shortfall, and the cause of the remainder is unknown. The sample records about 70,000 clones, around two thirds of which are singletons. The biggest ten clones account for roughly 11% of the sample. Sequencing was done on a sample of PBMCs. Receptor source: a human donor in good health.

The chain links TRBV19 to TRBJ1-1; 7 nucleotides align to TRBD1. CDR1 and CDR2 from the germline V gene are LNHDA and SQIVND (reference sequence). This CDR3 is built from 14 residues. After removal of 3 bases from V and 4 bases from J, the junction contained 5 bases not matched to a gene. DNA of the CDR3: TGTGCCAGTAGTATTCTCGCAGGGGGCACTGAAGCTTTCTTT. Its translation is CASSILAGGTEAFF.

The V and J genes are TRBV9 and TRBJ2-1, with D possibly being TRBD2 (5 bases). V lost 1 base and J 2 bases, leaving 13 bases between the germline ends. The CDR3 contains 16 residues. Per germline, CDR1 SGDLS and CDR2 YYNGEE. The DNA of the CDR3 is TGTGCCAGCAGCGTATACTCTAGCTGGGCCTACAATGAGCAGTTCTTC. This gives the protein CASSVYSSWAYNEQFF.

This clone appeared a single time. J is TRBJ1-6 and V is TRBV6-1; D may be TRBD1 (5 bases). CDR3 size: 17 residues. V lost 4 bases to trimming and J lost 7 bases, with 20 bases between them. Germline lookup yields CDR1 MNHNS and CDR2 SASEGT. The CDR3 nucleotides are TGTGCCAGCAGTGGAGGGCCCTGGGGGGGGAGGAATTCACCCCTCCACTTT. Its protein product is CASSGGPWGGRNSPLHF.

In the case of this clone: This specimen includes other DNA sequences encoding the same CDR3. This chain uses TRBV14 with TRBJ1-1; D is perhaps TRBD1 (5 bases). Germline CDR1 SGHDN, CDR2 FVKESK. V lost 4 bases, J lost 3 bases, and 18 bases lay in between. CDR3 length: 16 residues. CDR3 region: CASSPGWGWGDTEAFF. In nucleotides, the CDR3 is TGTGCCAGCAGCCCTGGGTGGGGCTGGGGCGACACTGAAGCTTTCTTT.

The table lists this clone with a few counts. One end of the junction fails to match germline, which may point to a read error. The CDR3 reads CASREGVAGLSNEQFF. CDR3 coding DNA: TGTGCCAGCAGGGAAGGGGTGGCGGGCCTTTCCAATGAGCAGTTCTTC. The chain combines TRBV2 with TRBJ2-1; the D gene could be TRBD1 or TRBD2 (5 bases each). Germline V lookup: CDR1 SNHLY, CDR2 FYNNEI. The length of the CDR3 is 16 residues.

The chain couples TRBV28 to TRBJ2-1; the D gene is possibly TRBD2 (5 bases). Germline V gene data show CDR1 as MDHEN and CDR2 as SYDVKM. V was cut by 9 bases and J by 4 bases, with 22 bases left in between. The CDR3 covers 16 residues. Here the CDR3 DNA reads TGTGCCAGTTTAGAGGGCAGGTTAGGACGATACAATGAGCAGTTCTTC. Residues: CASLEGRLGRYNEQFF.

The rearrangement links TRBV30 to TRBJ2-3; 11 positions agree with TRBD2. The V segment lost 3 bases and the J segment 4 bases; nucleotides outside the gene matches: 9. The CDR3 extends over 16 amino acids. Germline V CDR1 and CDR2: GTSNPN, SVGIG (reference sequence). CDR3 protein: CAWSVSLAGGPDTQYF. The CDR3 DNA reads TGTGCCTGGAGCGTTTCCCTAGCGGGAGGCCCAGATACGCAGTATTTT.

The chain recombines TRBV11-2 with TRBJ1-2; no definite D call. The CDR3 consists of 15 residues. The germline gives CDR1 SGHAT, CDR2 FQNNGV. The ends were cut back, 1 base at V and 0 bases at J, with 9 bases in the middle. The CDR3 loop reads CASSLGPEPNYGYTF. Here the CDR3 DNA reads TGTGCCAGCAGCTTAGGTCCGGAGCCTAACTATGGCTACACCTTC. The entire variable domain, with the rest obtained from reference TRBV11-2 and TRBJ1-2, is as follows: EAGVAQSPRYKIIEKRQSVAFWCNPISGHATLYWYQQILGQGPKLLIQFQNNGVVDDSQLPKDRFSAERLKGVDSTLKIQPAKLEDSAVYLCASSLGPEPNYGYTFGSGTRLTVV.

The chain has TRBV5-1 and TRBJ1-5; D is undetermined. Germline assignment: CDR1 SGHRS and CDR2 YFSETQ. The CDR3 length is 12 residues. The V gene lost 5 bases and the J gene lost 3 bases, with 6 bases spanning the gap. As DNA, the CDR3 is TGCGCCAGCAGTCCCAACAATCAGCCCCAGCATTTT. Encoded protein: CASSPNNQPQHF. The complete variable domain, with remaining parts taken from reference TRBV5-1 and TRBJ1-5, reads KAGVTQTPRYLIKTRGQQVTLSCSPISGHRSVSWYQQTPGQGLQFLFEYFSETQRNKGNFPGRFSGRQFSNSRSEMNVSTLELGDSALYLCASSPNNQPQHFGDGTRLSIL.

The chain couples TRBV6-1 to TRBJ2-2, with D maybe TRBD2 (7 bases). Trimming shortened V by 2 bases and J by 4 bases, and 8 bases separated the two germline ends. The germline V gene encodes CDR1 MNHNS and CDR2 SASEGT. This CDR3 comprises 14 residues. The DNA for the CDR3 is TGTGCCAGCAGTGAAAGGGGGGGCACCGGGGAGCTGTTTTTT. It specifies CASSERGGTGELFF.

CDR3 sequence: CASGPTGAGYGYTF. The CDR3 coding sequence is TGTGCCAGCGGCCCGACAGGGGCAGGCTATGGCTACACCTTC. The rearrangement joins TRBV2 to TRBJ1-2; 8 bases agree with TRBD1. CDR3 size: 14 residues. V shed 8 bases, J shed 4 bases, and the junction held 9 bases outside the gene matches. The germline CDR1 and CDR2 sequences are SNHLY and FYNNEI.

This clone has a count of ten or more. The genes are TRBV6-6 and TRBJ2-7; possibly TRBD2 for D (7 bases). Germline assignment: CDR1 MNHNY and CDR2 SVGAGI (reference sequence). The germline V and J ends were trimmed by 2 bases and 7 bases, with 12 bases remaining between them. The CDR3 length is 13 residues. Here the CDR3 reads CASSYAGAGEQYF. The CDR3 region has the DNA TGTGCCAGCAGTTACGCGGGGGCCGGTGAGCAGTACTTC.

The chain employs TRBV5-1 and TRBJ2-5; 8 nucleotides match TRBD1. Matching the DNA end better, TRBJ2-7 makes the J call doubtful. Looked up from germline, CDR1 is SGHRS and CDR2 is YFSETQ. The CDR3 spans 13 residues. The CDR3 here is CASTAAGGHEQYF. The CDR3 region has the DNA TGCGCCAGCACCGCCGCAGGGGGCCACGAGCAGTACTTC.

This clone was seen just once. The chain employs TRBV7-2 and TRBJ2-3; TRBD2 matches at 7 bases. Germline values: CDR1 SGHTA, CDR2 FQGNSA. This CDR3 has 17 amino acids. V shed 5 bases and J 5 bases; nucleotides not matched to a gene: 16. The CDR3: CASSVIVVGEGVDTQYF. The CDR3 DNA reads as TGTGCCAGCAGCGTCATCGTCGTTGGGGAGGGTGTAGATACGCAGTATTTT. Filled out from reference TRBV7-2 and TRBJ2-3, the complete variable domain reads GAGVSQSPSNKVTEKGKDVELRCDPISGHTALYWYRQSLGQGLEFLIYFQGNSAPDKSGLPSDRFSAERTGGSVSTLTIQRTQQEDSAVYLCASSVIVVGEGVDTQYFGPGTRLTVL.

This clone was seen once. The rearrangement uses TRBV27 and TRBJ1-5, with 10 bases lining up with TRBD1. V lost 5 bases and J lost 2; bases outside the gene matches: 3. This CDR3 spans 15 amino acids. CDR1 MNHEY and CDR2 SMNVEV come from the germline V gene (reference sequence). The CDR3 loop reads CASSPGQGGNQPQHF. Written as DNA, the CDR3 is TGTGCCAGCAGTCCTGGACAGGGGGGCAATCAGCCCCAGCATTTT.

The CDR3: CASSLGTGVTYEQYF. The CDR3 DNA reads TGCGCCAGCAGCTTGGGGACAGGGGTAACCTACGAGCAGTACTTC. The chain joins TRBV5-1 to TRBJ2-7; TRBD1 aligns across 9 bases. The CDR3 is 15 residues long. Germline V gene sequence: CDR1 SGHRS, CDR2 YFSETQ. The ends lost 0 bases at V and 2 bases at J; junction bases unmatched: 3.

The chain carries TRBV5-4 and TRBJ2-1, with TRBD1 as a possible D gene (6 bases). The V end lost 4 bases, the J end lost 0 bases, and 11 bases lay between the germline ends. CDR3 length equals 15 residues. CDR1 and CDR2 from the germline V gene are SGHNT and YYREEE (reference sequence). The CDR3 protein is CASSRDIGSYNEQFF. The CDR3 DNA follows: TGTGCCAGCAGCCGGGACATAGGCTCCTACAATGAGCAGTTCTTC.

CDR3 coding DNA: TGTGCCAGCAGGACCCGGGATCACGGCAATCAGCCCCAGCATTTT. Protein product: CASRTRDHGNQPQHF. V is TRBV28 and J is TRBJ1-5; no reliable D call. In germline, CDR1 is MDHEN, CDR2 SYDVKM. The CDR3 is 15 residues long. V was shortened by 6 bases and J by 2 bases, with 14 bases between the two germline ends.

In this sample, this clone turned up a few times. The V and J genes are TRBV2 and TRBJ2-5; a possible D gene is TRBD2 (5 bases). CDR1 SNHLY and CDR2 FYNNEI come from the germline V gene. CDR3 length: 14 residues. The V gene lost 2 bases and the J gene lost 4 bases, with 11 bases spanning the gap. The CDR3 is CASSESLAGETQYF. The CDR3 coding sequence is TGTGCCAGCAGTGAATCGCTAGCCGGAGAGACCCAGTACTTC.

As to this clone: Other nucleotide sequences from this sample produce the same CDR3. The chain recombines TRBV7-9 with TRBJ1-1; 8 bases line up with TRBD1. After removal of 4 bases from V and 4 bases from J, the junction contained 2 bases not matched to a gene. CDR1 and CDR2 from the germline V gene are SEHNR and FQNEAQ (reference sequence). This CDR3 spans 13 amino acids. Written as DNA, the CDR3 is TGTGCCAGCAGCTCACAGGGGGGCACTGAAGCTTTCTTT. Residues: CASSSQGGTEAFF.